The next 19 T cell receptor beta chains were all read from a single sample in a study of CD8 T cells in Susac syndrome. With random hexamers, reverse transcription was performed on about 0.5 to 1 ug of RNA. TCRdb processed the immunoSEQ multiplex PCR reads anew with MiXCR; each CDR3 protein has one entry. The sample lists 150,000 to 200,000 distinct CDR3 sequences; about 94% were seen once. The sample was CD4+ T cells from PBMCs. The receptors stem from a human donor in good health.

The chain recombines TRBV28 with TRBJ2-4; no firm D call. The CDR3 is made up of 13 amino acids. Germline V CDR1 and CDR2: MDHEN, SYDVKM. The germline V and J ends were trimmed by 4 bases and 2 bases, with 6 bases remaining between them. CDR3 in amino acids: CASSSEPKNIQYF. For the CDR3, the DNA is TGTGCCAGCAGTTCGGAGCCCAAAAACATTCAGTACTTC. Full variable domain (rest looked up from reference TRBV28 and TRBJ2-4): DVKVTQSSRYLVKRTGEKVFLECVQDMDHENMFWYRQDPGLGLRLIYFSYDVKMKEKGDIPEGYSVSREKKERFSLILESASTNQTSMYLCASSSEPKNIQYFGAGTRLSVL.

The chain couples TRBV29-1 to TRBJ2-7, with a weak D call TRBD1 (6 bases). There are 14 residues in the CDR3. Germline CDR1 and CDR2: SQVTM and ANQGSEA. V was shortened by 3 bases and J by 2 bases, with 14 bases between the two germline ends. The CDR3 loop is CSVEEPTGAYEQYF. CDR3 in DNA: TGCAGCGTTGAGGAACCGACAGGAGCCTACGAGCAGTACTTC.

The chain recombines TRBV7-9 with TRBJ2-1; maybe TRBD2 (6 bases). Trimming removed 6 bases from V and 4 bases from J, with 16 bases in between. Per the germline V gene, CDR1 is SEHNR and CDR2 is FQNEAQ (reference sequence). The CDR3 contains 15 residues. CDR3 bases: TGTGCCAGCAGGCAAGACGGGACTTCATACAATGAGCAGTTCTTC. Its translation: CASRQDGTSYNEQFF. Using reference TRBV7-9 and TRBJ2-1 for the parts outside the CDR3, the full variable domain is DTGVSQNPRHKITKRGQNVTFRCDPISEHNRLYWYRQTLGQGPEFLTYFQNEAQLEKSRLLSDRFSAERPKGSFSTLEIQRTEQGDSAMYLCASRQDGTSYNEQFFGPGTRLTVL.

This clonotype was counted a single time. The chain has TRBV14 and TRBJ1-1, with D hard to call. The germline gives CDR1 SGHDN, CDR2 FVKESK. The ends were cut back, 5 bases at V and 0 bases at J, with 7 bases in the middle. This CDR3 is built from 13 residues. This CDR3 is CASSSSMNTEAFF. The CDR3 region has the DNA TGTGCCAGCAGCTCCAGTATGAACACTGAAGCTTTCTTT. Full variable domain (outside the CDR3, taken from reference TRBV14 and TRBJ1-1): EAGVTQFPSHSVIEKGQTVTLRCDPISGHDNLYWYRRVMGKEIKFLLHFVKESKQDESGMPNNRFLAERTGGTYSTLKVQPAELEDSGVYFCASSSSMNTEAFFGQGTRLTVV.

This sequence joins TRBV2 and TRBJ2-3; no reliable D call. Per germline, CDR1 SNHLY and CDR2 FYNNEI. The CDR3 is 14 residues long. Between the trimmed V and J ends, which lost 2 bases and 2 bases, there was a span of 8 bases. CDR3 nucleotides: TGTGCCAGCAGTGAATGGGTACCCACAGATACGCAGTATTTT. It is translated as CASSEWVPTDTQYF.

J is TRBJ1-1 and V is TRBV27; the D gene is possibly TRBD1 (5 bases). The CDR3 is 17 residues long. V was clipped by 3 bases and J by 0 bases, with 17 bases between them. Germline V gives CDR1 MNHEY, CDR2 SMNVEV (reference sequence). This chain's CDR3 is CASSLSVGRTMNTEAFF. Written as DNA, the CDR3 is TGTGCCAGCAGTTTGAGTGTCGGACGGACAATGAACACTGAAGCTTTCTTT.

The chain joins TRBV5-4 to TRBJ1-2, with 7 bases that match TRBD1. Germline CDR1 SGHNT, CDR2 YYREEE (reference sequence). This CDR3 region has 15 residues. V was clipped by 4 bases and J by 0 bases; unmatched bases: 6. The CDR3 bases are TGTGCCAGCAGCCAAGGGACAGTTCCTAACTATGGCTACACCTTC. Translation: CASSQGTVPNYGYTF.

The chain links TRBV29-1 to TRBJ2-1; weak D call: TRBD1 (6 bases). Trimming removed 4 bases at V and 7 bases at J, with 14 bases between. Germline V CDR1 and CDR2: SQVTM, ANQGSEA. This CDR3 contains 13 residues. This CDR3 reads CSVVGLQGNEQFF. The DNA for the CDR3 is TGCAGCGTTGTAGGGCTGCAGGGGAATGAGCAGTTCTTC.

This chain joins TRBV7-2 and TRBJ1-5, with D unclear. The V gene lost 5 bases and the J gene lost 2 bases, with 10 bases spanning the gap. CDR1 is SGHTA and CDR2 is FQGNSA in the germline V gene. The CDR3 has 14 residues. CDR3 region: CASSQRRGNQPQHF. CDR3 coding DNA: TGTGCCAGCAGCCAGAGGCGGGGCAATCAGCCCCAGCATTTT.

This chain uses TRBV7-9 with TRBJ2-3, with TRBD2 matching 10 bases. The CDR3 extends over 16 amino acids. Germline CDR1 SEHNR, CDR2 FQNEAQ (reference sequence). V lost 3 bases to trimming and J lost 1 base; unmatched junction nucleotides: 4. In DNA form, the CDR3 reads TGTGCCAGCAGCTTTGGCCTAGCGGGAGGCACAGATACGCAGTATTTT. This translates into CASSFGLAGGTDTQYF.

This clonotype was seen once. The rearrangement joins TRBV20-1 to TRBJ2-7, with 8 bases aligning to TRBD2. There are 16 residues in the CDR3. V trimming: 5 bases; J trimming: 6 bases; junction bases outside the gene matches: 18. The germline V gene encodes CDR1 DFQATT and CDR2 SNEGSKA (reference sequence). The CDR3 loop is CSASSRGGTLNGEQYF. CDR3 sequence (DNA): TGCAGTGCTTCCTCCCGGGGGGGGACATTAAACGGCGAGCAGTACTTC.

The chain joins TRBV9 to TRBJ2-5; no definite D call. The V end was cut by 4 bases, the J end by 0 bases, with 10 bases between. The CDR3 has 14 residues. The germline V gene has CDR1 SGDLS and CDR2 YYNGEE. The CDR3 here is CASSPRPYQETQYF. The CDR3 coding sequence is TGTGCCAGCAGCCCCCGCCCGTACCAAGAGACCCAGTACTTC.

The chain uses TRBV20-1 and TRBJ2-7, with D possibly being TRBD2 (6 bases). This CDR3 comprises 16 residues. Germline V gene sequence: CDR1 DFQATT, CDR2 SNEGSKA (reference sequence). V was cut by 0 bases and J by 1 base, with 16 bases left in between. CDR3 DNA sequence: TGCAGTGCTAGAGATCAAGGTGTAGGGACTTCCTACGAGCAGTACTTC. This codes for CSARDQGVGTSYEQYF.

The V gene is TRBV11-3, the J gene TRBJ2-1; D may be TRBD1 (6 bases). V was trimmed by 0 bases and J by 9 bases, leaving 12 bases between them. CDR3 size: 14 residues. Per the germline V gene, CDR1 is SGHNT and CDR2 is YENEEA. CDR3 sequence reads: CASSLDGAQGEQFF. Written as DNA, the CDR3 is TGTGCCAGCAGCTTAGACGGGGCACAGGGTGAGCAGTTCTTC.

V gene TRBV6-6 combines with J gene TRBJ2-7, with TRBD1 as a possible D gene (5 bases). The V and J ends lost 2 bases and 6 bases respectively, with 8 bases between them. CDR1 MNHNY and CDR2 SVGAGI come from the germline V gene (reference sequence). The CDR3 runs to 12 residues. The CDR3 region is CASSYQGGEQYF. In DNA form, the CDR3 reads TGTGCCAGCAGTTACCAGGGCGGCGAGCAGTACTTC.

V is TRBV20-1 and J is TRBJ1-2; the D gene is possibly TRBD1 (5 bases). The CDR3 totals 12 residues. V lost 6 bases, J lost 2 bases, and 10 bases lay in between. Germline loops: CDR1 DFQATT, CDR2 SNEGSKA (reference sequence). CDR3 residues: CSASRANYGYTF. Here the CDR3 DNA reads TGCAGTGCGTCCAGGGCGAACTATGGCTACACCTTC.

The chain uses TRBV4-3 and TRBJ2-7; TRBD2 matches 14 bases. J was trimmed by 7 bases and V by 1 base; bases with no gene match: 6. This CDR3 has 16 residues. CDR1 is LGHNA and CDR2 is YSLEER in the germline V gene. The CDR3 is CASSQGRLAGGWEQYF. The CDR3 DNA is TGCGCCAGCAGCCAAGGGAGACTAGCGGGAGGGTGGGAGCAGTACTTC.

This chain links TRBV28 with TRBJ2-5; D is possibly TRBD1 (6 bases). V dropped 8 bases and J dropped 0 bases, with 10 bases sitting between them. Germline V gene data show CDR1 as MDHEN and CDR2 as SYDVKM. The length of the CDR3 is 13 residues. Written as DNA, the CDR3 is TGTGCCAGCTCGAAGGGGGACCAAGAGACCCAGTACTTC. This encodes CASSKGDQETQYF.

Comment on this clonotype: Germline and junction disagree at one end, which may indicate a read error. Written as DNA, the CDR3 is TGTGCCAGCAGATTAGGGGTGTCCACCACTGAAGCTTTCTTT. Protein sequence: CASRLGVSTTEAFF. This rearrangement joins TRBV7-8 to TRBJ1-1; D is possibly TRBD1 (5 bases). Germline-derived CDR1 and CDR2 are SGHVS and FQNEAQ. The CDR3 contains 14 residues.